This is a list of T cell receptor beta chains from one sample in a study of cytotoxic CD8 clonotypes in ibrutinib-treated CLL. The assay was immunoSEQ multiplex PCR, and TCRdb's table has in-frame clones only and misses some. Altogether 73,000 or so clones are present, around 68% being singletons, with the ten largest covering around 5.8%. This sample comprised PBMCs, obtained after 12 months of ibrutinib treatment. The source of these receptors is a human donor with chronic lymphocytic leukemia. The CDR3 runs from the conserved cysteine through the conserved F or W. A D gene is named only where the DNA matches it firmly. Clone size is shown for a subset of rows, as once, few, many or a class of expanded clone.

-,TRBV6-5,-,TRBJ1-1,CASSYSTDREAFF,TGTGCCAGCAGTTACTCGACCGACAGAGAAGCTTTCTTT
-,TRBV4-3,-,TRBJ2-6,CASSQDSVLSGANVLTF,TGCGCCAGCAGCCAAGATTCGGTGCTCTCTGGGGCCAACGTCCTGACTTTC
-,TRBV21-1,-,TRBJ2-1,CASSKARGLGDRYNEQFF,TGTGCCAGCAGCAAAGCGCGGGGGCTAGGAGACCGCTACAATGAGCAGTTCTTC
TRBD1,TRBV6-1,-,TRBJ2-3,CASEQGGSVTQYF,TGTGCCAGCGAACAGGGGGGCTCCGTTACGCAGTATTTT
-,TRBV6-5,-,TRBJ1-1,CASSYKAAPTEAFF,TGTGCCAGCAGTTACAAAGCGGCGCCCACTGAAGCTTTCTTT
-,TRBV6-5,-,TRBJ2-7,CASSYGKDYEQYF,TGTGCCAGCAGTTATGGGAAAGACTACGAGCAGTACTTC
-,TRBV15,few,TRBJ2-7,CATSRDSFEQYF,TGTGCCACCAGCAGAGATTCATTCGAGCAGTACTTC
TRBD1,TRBV11-3,-,TRBJ2-5,CASSLGTGAALQETQYF,TGTGCCAGCAGCTTAGGAACAGGGGCCGCCCTCCAAGAGACCCAGTACTTC
TRBD1,TRBV7-2,-,TRBJ2-5,CASSSGQGEETQYF,TGTGCCAGCAGCTCAGGACAGGGGGAAGAGACCCAGTACTTC
TRBD2,TRBV6-4,once,TRBJ2-3,CASSEGLAWTDTQYF,TGTGCCAGCAGTGAGGGACTAGCGTGGACAGATACGCAGTATTTT
TRBD2,TRBV28,-,TRBJ2-3,CASRPPPAGVTDTQYF,TGTGCCAGCAGACCCCCGCCAGCGGGGGTAACAGATACGCAGTATTTT
-,TRBV18,-,TRBJ1-4,CASSPPTTTNEKLFF,TGTGCCAGCTCACCACCCACCACAACTAATGAAAAACTGTTTTTT
-,TRBV18,-,TRBJ1-6,CASSPGGQNSPLHF,TGTGCCAGCTCACCGGGGGGTCAGAATTCACCCCTCCACTTT
-,TRBV2,few,TRBJ1-2,CASSEGGFGYTF,TGTGCCAGCAGTGAAGGTGGGTTTGGCTACACCTTC
-,TRBV21-1,-,TRBJ1-2,CASSFLWLYAGLYGYTF,TGTGCCAGCAGCTTCCTTTGGCTTTACGCGGGCCTCTATGGCTACACCTTC
-,TRBV29-1,-,TRBJ1-2,CSLWRGGNYGYTF,TGCAGCCTCTGGAGGGGGGGTAACTATGGCTACACCTTC
-,TRBV6-5,-,TRBJ2-7,CASSYTETHYEQYF,TGTGCCAGCAGTTACACCGAAACGCACTACGAGCAGTACTTC
TRBD1,TRBV19,-,TRBJ1-1,CASNGRGPRLAAFF,TGTGCCAGTAATGGCAGGGGGCCCCGTCTTGCAGCTTTCTTT
-,TRBV5-4,-,TRBJ2-7,CASSSSSSYEQYF,TGTGCCAGCAGCTCGTCAAGCTCCTACGAGCAGTACTTC
-,TRBV7-2,-,TRBJ1-4,CASSLNIELGVNEKLFF,TGTGCCAGCAGCTTAAACATCGAATTGGGGGTTAATGAAAAACTGTTTTTT
-,TRBV5-1,-,TRBJ2-7,CASSLGYEQYF,TGCGCCAGCAGCTTGGGATACGAGCAGTACTTC
-,TRBV4-2,-,TRBJ2-5,CASSQEAASTQETQYF,TGTGCCAGCAGCCAAGAGGCGGCTAGCACACAAGAGACCCAGTACTTC
TRBD1,TRBV7-9,-,TRBJ1-6,CASSSGQGANSPLHF,TGTGCCAGCAGCTCGGGACAGGGGGCCAATTCACCCCTCCACTTT
-,TRBV7-7,-,TRBJ1-6,CASSLGQRGSPLHF,TGTGCCAGCAGCTTAGGACAAAGGGGTTCACCCCTCCACTTT
TRBD1,TRBV10-2,-,TRBJ1-5,CASSEGAGTAINQPQHF,TGCGCCAGCAGTGAAGGCGCCGGGACAGCTATCAATCAGCCCCAGCATTTT
TRBD1,TRBV5-1,-,TRBJ2-7,CASSLGQGRYEQYF,TGCGCCAGCAGCTTGGGACAGGGTAGGTACGAGCAGTACTTC
TRBD1,TRBV7-2,-,TRBJ1-1,CASSFQGAASTEAFF,TGTGCCAGCAGCTTTCAGGGGGCCGCGAGCACTGAAGCTTTCTTT
TRBD2,TRBV30,-,TRBJ2-7,CAWSVSGGPNEQYF,TGTGCCTGGAGTGTTAGCGGGGGGCCAAACGAGCAGTACTTC
-,TRBV30,-,TRBJ1-1,CAWSSRATGGTEAFF,TGTGCCTGGAGTTCCCGGGCCACGGGGGGCACTGAAGCTTTCTTT
TRBD1,TRBV6-1,-,TRBJ2-5,CASSVTGGSQYF,TGTGCCAGCAGTGTAACAGGGGGTAGCCAGTACTTC
TRBD2,TRBV7-2,-,TRBJ2-3,CASSLAAGGTDTQYF,TGTGCCAGCAGCTTAGCAGCGGGGGGCACAGATACGCAGTATTTT
TRBD2,TRBV5-1,-,TRBJ2-1,CASSLVPSGGATYNEQFF,TGCGCCAGCAGCTTGGTGCCTAGCGGGGGGGCCACCTACAATGAGCAGTTCTTC
-,TRBV7-9,once,TRBJ1-1,CASSLGGINTEAFF,TGTGCCAGCAGCTTAGGCGGAATTAACACTGAAGCTTTCTTT
TRBD1,TRBV15,-,TRBJ1-1,CATSRGTGAAAFF,TGTGCCACCAGCAGAGGCACAGGGGCAGCAGCTTTCTTT
TRBD1,TRBV19,-,TRBJ2-4,CASSTDRGNIQYF,TGTGCCAGTAGTACGGACAGGGGAAACATTCAGTACTTC
TRBD2,TRBV5-1,-,TRBJ2-3,CASSSGRGRGTYTQYF,TGCGCCAGCAGCTCCGGGAGGGGTCGGGGCACATATACGCAGTATTTT
-,TRBV6-4,-,TRBJ2-1,CASSDVGGHNEQFF,TGTGCCAGCAGTGACGTAGGGGGGCACAATGAGCAGTTCTTC
TRBD1,TRBV19,-,TRBJ1-4,CASTRTGSNEKLFF,TGTGCCAGTACGAGGACAGGCTCAAACGAAAAACTGTTTTTT
-,TRBV28,few,TRBJ2-1,CASSPLGTRSQYGQFF,TGTGCCAGCAGTCCCCTCGGGACAAGGAGTCAGTATGGGCAGTTCTTC
TRBD1,TRBV7-2,-,TRBJ1-1,CASSSDRAGWGLNTEAFF,TGTGCCAGCAGCTCGGACAGGGCAGGCTGGGGACTGAACACTGAAGCTTTCTTT
-,TRBV19,few,TRBJ1-5,CASWGRNQPQHF,TGTGCCAGTTGGGGCAGGAATCAGCCCCAGCATTTT
TRBD1,TRBV5-4,-,TRBJ1-3,CASSHSGQGGNTIYF,TGCGCCAGCAGCCACTCGGGACAGGGAGGAAACACCATATATTTT
TRBD1,TRBV7-2,-,TRBJ1-2,CASSLVGTEGYGYTF,TGTGCCAGCAGCTTAGTTGGGACAGAAGGCTATGGCTACACCTTC
-,TRBV6-6,-,TRBJ1-4,CASSYSRGEKLFF,TGTGCCAGCAGTTACTCGAGGGGTGAAAAACTGTTTTTT
-,TRBV15,-,TRBJ2-7,CATSILRDPSYEQYF,TGTGCCACCAGCATTTTGCGGGACCCCTCCTACGAGCAGTACTTC
-,TRBV6-5,-,TRBJ1-2,CASSYLHGARHGYTF,TGTGCCAGCAGTTACCTACACGGGGCGAGGCATGGCTACACCTTC
TRBD1,TRBV5-6,-,TRBJ2-1,CASSPVGQDPRNEQFF,TGTGCCAGCAGCCCGGTTGGACAGGACCCCCGTAATGAGCAGTTCTTC
TRBD1,TRBV2,-,TRBJ2-7,CASHPDRVTYEQYF,TGTGCCAGCCACCCCGACAGGGTGACCTACGAGCAGTACTTC
-,TRBV14,-,TRBJ2-5,CASSPTGKETQYF,TGTGCCAGCAGCCCAACAGGGAAGGAGACCCAGTACTTC